The clone carrying this T cell receptor beta chain is deemed medium-sized. As yet, its antigen is unknown. Live CD3+CD8+TCRalphabeta+ cells were sorted into four subsets by PD-1 and/or TIGIT. Using approximately 15 ng of total RNA, TCR libraries were made with the QIAseq Immune Repertoire TCR panel. TCRdb independently ran MiXCR on the reads; one entry per CDR3 protein. The profile shows 600 to 800 distinct CDR3 sequences, approximately 9.2% of them singletons. Germline CDR1 reads SGHAT; CDR2 reads FQDESV (reference sequence). V lost 5 bases, J lost 1 base, and 4 bases stayed unmatched. The CDR3 extends over 15 amino acids. This sample was taken from a study of circulating CD8 cells and anti-PD-1 response in melanoma. General observations from the study: Published repertoire comparisons used only baseline and M1 samples from a small cohort with few responders. The cohort mixed treatment-naive and previously treated patients.

This sequence was found in a human donor with melanoma. The chain carries TRBV11-1 and TRBJ2-2, with 7 positions matching TRBD2. This specimen consisted of CD8+ T cells from PBMCs, obtained at baseline or after one month of anti-PD-1 therapy (not recorded which). For the CDR3, the DNA is TGTGCCAGCAGCCCCGGGGGGTGGAACACCGGGGAGCTGTTTTTT. Its protein is CASSPGGWNTGELFF.